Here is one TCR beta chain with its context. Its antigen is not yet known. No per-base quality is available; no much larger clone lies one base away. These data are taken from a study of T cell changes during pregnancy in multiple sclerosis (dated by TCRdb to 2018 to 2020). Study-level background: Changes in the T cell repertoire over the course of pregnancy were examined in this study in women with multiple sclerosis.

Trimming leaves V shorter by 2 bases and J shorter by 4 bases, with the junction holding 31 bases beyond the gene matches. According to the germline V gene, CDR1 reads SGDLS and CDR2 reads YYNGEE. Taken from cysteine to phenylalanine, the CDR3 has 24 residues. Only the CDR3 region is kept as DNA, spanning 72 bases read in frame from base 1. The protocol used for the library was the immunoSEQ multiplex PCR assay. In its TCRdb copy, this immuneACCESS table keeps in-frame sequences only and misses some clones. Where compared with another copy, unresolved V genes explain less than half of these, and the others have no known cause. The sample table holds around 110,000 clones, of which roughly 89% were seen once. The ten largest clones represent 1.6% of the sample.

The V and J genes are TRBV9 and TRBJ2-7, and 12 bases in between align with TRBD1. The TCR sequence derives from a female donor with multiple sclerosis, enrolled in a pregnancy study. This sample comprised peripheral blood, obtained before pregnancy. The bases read TGTGCCAGCAGCGTCGACCAAGACACGATCCAACTGGGACAGGGGGCCCAGGAATCTTACGAGCAGTACTTC. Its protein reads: CASSVDQDTIQLGQGAQESYEQYF.